The T cell receptor beta chain under discussion was sequenced for a study of T-cell memory formation after mild COVID-19. Details on this clonotype: Its antigen is still unknown.

TCRdb reprocessed the 5' RACE reads with MiXCR, giving one entry per CDR3 protein. This sample has 150,000 or so distinct CDR3 sequences, with more than 14% found just once. Findings of the study overall: Shrinking CD4+ clones resided mostly in CM and EM, and CD8+ ones in EMRA. Pre-infection memory held some responding clones, suggesting pre-existing cross-reactive T cells responded. Clones contracting over day 15 to 85 were CD4/CD8 balanced, with later expanders leaning CD4+.

Per the germline V gene, CDR1 is DFQATT and CDR2 is SNEGSKA (reference sequence). After removal of 1 base from V and 4 bases from J, the junction contained 3 bases not matched to a gene. The CDR3 runs 14 residues. The chain links TRBV20-1 to TRBJ2-1, with 8 bases matching TRBD2. This clonotype was obtained from an adult woman who had mild COVID-19 (a few samples of this study predate the infection). Cell type and time point are not known. The sample was PBMCs or a T cell subset sorted from them (not recorded which). In DNA form, the CDR3 reads TGCAGTGCTAGAGTACTAGCGGTGTACAATGAGCAGTTCTTC. Residues: CSARVLAVYNEQFF.